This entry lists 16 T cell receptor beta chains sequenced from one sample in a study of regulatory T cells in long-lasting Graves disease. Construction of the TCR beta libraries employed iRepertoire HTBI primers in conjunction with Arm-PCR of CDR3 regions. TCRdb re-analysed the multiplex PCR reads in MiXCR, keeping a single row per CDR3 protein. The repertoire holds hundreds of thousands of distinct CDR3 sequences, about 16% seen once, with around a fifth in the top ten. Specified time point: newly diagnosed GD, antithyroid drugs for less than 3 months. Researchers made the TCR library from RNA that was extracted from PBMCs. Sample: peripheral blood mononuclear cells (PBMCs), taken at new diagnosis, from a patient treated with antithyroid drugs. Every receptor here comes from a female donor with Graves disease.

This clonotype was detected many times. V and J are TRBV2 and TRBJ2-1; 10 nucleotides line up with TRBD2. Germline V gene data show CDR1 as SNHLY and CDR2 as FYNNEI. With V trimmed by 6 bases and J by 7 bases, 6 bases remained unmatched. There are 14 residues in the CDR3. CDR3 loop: CASSETSGKNEQFF. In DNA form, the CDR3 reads TGTGCCAGCAGCGAAACTAGCGGGAAAAATGAGCAGTTCTTC.

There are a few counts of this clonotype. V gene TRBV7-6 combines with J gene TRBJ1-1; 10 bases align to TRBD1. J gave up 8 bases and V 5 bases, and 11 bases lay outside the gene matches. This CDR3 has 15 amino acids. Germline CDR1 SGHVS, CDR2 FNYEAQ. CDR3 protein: CASSPRLTGGFEAFF. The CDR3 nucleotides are TGTGCCAGCAGCCCCAGGCTGACAGGGGGCTTCGAAGCTTTCTTT.

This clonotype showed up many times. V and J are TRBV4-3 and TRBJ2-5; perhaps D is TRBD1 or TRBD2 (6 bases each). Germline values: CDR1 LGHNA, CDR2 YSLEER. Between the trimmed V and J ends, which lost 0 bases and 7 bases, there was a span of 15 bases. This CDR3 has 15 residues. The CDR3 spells CASSQESPGAGTQYF. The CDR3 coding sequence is TGCGCCAGCAGCCAAGAGTCCCCGGGGGCAGGGACCCAGTACTTC.

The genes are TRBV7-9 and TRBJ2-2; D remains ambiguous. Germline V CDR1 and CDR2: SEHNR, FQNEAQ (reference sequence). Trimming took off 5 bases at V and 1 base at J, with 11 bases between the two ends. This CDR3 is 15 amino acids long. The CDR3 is CASSRQPMNTGELFF. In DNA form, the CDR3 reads TGTGCCAGCAGCCGTCAGCCCATGAACACCGGGGAGCTGTTTTTT.

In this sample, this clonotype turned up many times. CDR3 in amino acids: CASVQRSYKETQYF. For the CDR3, the DNA is TGTGCCAGCGTCCAGCGGAGCTACAAAGAGACCCAGTACTTC. The gene calls are TRBV7-9 and TRBJ2-5; weak D call: TRBD2 (5 bases). This CDR3 is 14 amino acids long. The V gene lost 8 bases and the J gene lost 3 bases, with 16 bases spanning the gap. Germline V gene lookup returns CDR1 SEHNR and CDR2 FQNEAQ (reference sequence).

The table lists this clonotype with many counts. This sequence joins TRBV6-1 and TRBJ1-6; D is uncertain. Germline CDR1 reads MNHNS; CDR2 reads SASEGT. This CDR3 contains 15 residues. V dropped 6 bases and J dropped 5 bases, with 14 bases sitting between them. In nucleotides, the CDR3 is TGTGCCAGCAGACTACAGAACCTTAATAATTCACCCCTCCACTTT. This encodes CASRLQNLNNSPLHF.

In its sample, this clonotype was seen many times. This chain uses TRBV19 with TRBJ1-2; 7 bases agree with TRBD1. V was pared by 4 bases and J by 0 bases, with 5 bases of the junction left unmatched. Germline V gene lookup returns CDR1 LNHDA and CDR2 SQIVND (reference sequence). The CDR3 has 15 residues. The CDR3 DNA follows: TGTGCCAGTAGTACCCAGGGACAGACTAACTATGGCTACACCTTC. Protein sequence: CASSTQGQTNYGYTF.

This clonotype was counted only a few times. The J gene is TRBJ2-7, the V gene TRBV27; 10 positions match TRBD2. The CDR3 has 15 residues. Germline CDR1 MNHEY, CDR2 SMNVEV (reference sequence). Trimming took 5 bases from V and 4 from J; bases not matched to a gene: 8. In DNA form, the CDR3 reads TGTGCCAGCAGTATCATAACTAGCGGGGCGTACGAGCAGTACTTC. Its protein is CASSIITSGAYEQYF.

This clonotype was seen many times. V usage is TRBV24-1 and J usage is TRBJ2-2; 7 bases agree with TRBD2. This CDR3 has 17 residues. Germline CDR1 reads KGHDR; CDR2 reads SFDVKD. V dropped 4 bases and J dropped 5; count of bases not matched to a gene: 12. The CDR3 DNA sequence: TGTGCCACCAGTGACCAAGCGGGAACGGGGTGGACCGGGGAGCTGTTTTTT. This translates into CATSDQAGTGWTGELFF.

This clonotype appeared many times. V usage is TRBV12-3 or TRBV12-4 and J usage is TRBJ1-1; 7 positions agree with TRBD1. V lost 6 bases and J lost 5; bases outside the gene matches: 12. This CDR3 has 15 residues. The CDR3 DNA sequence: TGTGCCAGCAGACCAAAGAATACAGGGGAAACTGAAGCTTTCTTT. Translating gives CASRPKNTGETEAFF.

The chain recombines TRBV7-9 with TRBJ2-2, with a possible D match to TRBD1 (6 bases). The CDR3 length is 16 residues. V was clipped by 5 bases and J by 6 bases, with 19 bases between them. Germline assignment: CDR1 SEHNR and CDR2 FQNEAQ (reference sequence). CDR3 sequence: CASSPPDGPGAGELFF. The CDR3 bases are TGTGCCAGCAGCCCCCCCGACGGCCCAGGGGCCGGGGAGCTGTTTTTT.

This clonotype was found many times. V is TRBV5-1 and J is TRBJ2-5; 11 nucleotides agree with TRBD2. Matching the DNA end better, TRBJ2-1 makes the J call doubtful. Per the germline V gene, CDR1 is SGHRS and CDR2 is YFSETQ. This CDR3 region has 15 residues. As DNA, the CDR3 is TGCGCCAGCAGCTACAGACTAGCGGGAATCAATGAGCAGTTCTTC. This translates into CASSYRLAGINEQFF.

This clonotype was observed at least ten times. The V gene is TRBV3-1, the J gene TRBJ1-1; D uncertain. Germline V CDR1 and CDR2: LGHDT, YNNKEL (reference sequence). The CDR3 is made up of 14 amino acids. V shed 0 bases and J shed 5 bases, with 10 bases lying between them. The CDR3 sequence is CASSQEGSGTEAFF. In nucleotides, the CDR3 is TGTGCCAGCAGCCAAGAGGGGTCGGGAACTGAAGCTTTCTTT.

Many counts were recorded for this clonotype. The CDR3 reads CASSVGAGGEDTQYF. CDR3 in DNA: TGTGCCAGCAGCGTAGGGGCGGGGGGGGAAGATACGCAGTATTTT. The chain uses TRBV9 and TRBJ2-3; 9 bases agree with TRBD2. The CDR3 has 15 amino acids. J lost 5 bases, V lost 0 bases, and 4 bases had no gene match. Germline V gene lookup returns CDR1 SGDLS and CDR2 YYNGEE.

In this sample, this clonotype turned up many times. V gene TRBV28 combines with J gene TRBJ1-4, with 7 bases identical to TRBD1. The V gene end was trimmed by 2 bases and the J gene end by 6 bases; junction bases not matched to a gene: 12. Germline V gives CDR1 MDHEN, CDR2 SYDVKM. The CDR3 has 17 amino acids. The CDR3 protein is CASSLASLQGRDEKLFF. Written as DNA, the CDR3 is TGTGCCAGCAGTTTAGCCTCCTTACAGGGGAGAGATGAAAAACTGTTTTTT.

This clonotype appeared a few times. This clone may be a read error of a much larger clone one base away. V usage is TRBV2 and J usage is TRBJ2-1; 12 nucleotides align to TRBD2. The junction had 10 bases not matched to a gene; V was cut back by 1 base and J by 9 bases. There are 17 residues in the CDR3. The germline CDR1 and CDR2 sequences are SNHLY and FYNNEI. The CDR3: CASSEELAGGRDSEQFF. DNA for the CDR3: TGTGCCAGCAGTGAAGAACTAGCGGGAGGACGAGACAGTGAGCAGTTCTTC.